Listed below are T cell receptor beta chains from one sample, sequenced in a study of blood T cell repertoires in COVID-19. The protocol was immunoSEQ multiplex PCR, while the TCRdb copy is restricted to in-frame clones and leaves out a portion. The data contain some 260,000 clones, just over 90% of them singletons. Specimen: PBMCs or T cells enriched from blood (not recorded which). These receptors were collected from a young woman who had recovered from COVID-19. Both conserved end residues are part of each CDR3. D genes are given only for firm matches. Part of the rows lack a size; the others show once, few, many or a class for expanded clones.

v_call,d_call,clone_size,j_call,cdr3_aa,cdr3_nt
TRBV11-2,TRBD2,.,TRBJ2-1,CASSLLAGEYNEQFF,TGTGCCAGCAGCCTACTAGCGGGGGAATACAATGAGCAGTTCTTC
TRBV28,.,.,TRBJ1-2,CASSDPPGDYGYTF,TGTGCCAGCAGTGACCCCCCAGGGGACTATGGCTACACCTTC
TRBV10-3,TRBD1,.,TRBJ1-2,CAISDSTGGVDGYTF,TGTGCCATCAGTGACAGTACAGGGGGCGTCGATGGCTACACCTTC
TRBV19,TRBD2,.,TRBJ2-5,CASSLASGGGGQETQYF,TGTGCCAGTAGTCTCGCTAGCGGGGGGGGTGGACAAGAGACCCAGTACTTC
TRBV11-2,.,.,TRBJ2-1,CASSLDELRNEQFF,TGTGCCAGCAGCTTAGATGAGCTGCGGAATGAGCAGTTCTTC
TRBV25-1,TRBD1,.,TRBJ1-1,CASRKQGRSANTEAFF,TGTGCCAGCAGGAAACAGGGGAGGTCGGCGAACACTGAAGCTTTCTTT
TRBV4-1,.,.,TRBJ1-1,CASSPRESRDTEAFF,TGCGCCAGCAGCCCCCGGGAGAGTCGTGACACTGAAGCTTTCTTT
TRBV18,.,few,TRBJ1-1,CASSPLRDTPNTEAFF,TGTGCCAGCTCACCACTTCGGGACACCCCGAACACTGAAGCTTTCTTT
TRBV10-3,.,.,TRBJ1-3,CAISAYSGQLGNTIYF,TGTGCCATCAGTGCGTACTCCGGACAGCTCGGAAACACCATATATTTT
TRBV4-1,TRBD2,.,TRBJ2-1,CASSPHIRLAGAYNEQFF,TGCGCCAGCAGCCCTCACATCAGACTAGCGGGAGCCTACAATGAGCAGTTCTTC
TRBV29-1,.,.,TRBJ1-1,CSVQVGARAEAFF,TGCAGCGTACAAGTGGGGGCCAGGGCTGAAGCTTTCTTT
TRBV9,.,.,TRBJ2-7,CASSVAPWSYEQYF,TGTGCCAGCAGCGTAGCCCCCTGGAGCTACGAGCAGTACTTC
TRBV5-4,.,.,TRBJ2-1,CASRHDLGNEQFF,TGTGCCAGCAGACACGACTTGGGTAATGAGCAGTTCTTC
TRBV5-4,.,.,TRBJ2-1,CASSLEGGGRGNEQFF,TGTGCCAGCAGCTTGGAAGGGGGGGGCCGAGGGAATGAGCAGTTCTTC
TRBV7-3,TRBD1,.,TRBJ1-1,CASSLGQGRTEAFF,TGTGCCAGCAGCTTGGGACAGGGGAGGACTGAAGCTTTCTTT
TRBV5-1,TRBD1,.,TRBJ1-2,CASRLRQGSGGYTF,TGCGCCAGCAGGCTAAGACAGGGGTCGGGTGGCTACACCTTC
TRBV6-5,.,.,TRBJ1-6,CASSYSRGDSPLHF,TGTGCCAGCAGTTACTCTCGGGGAGATTCACCCCTCCACTTT
TRBV27,TRBD1,.,TRBJ1-6,CASSPKTGWSPLHF,TGTGCCAGCAGTCCCAAGACAGGGTGGTCACCCCTCCACTTT
TRBV18,TRBD1,.,TRBJ1-2,CASSPPRRRTGGGYGYTF,TGTGCCAGCTCACCACCGCGGCGGAGGACAGGGGGAGGGTATGGCTACACCTTC
TRBV4-3,TRBD2,.,TRBJ2-3,CASSQISGGADTQYF,TGCGCCAGCAGCCAAATTAGCGGGGGGGCAGATACGCAGTATTTT
TRBV12-3/TRBV12-4,.,.,TRBJ1-2,CASSSTPDGYTF,TGTGCCAGCAGTTCGACTCCCGATGGCTACACCTTC
TRBV19,TRBD1,.,TRBJ1-2,CASNSIVRTGLTYGYTF,TGTGCCAGTAACTCGATAGTGAGGACAGGGCTAACCTATGGCTACACCTTC
TRBV29-1,TRBD1,.,TRBJ1-2,CSPYRRLGQGLGYTF,TGCAGCCCGTACCGACGGCTCGGACAGGGTCTTGGCTACACCTTC
TRBV18,TRBD1,.,TRBJ1-2,CASSPKPRTGAYGYTF,TGTGCCAGCTCACCAAAACCCCGGACAGGGGCCTATGGCTACACCTTC
TRBV10-1,TRBD1,.,TRBJ1-2,CASSESTGGSGGYTF,TGCGCCAGCAGTGAGTCGACAGGGGGCTCGGGTGGCTACACCTTC
TRBV27,.,.,TRBJ2-7,CASSSYSPRTVYEQYF,TGTGCCAGCAGTTCATATTCCCCAAGGACAGTCTACGAGCAGTACTTC
TRBV6-2/TRBV6-3,TRBD1,.,TRBJ1-1,CASSPRTGRFGAFF,TGTGCCAGCAGCCCACGGACAGGCAGATTCGGAGCTTTCTTT
TRBV15,TRBD2,.,TRBJ2-1,CATRRDSGAYNEQFF,TGTGCCACCAGGAGAGATAGCGGGGCGTACAATGAGCAGTTCTTC
TRBV7-6,TRBD1,once,TRBJ2-1,CASSLQGKAVYNEQFF,TGTGCCAGCAGCCTACAGGGGAAGGCGGTATACAATGAGCAGTTCTTC
TRBV6-2/TRBV6-3,TRBD2,.,TRBJ2-1,CASSYVASGGAENEQFF,TGTGCCAGCAGTTACGTGGCTAGCGGGGGGGCGGAAAATGAGCAGTTCTTC
TRBV28,TRBD1,.,TRBJ1-5,CASSLRTGSHQPQHF,TGTGCCAGCAGTTTACGGACAGGGTCGCACCAGCCCCAGCATTTT
TRBV6-5,.,.,TRBJ1-2,CASKSRRYGYTF,TGTGCCAGCAAAAGCAGGCGATATGGCTACACCTTC
TRBV19,TRBD1,.,TRBJ1-4,CASRTDRSNEKLFF,TGTGCCAGTAGAACGGACAGGAGTAATGAAAAACTGTTTTTT
TRBV25-1,.,.,TRBJ1-4,CASSEYKGVGEKLFF,TGTGCCAGCAGTGAATATAAGGGGGTAGGGGAAAAACTGTTTTTT
TRBV7-8,TRBD2,.,TRBJ2-5,CASSDWGTSAQETQYF,TGTGCCAGCAGCGATTGGGGGACTAGCGCTCAAGAGACCCAGTACTTC
TRBV5-1,.,once,TRBJ2-1,CASHNYGGIGVEQFF,TGCGCCTCTCATAATTATGGCGGGATAGGTGTTGAGCAGTTCTTC
TRBV4-1,TRBD1,.,TRBJ2-1,CASSQDWTGYNEQFF,TGCGCCAGCAGCCAAGATTGGACAGGATACAATGAGCAGTTCTTC
TRBV15,.,.,TRBJ2-2,CATSTRGFRAGELFF,TGTGCCACCAGCACCCGAGGGTTCCGGGCCGGGGAGCTGTTTTTT
TRBV4-2,TRBD1,.,TRBJ1-1,CASSSQGGTRERAFF,TGTGCCAGCAGCTCGCAGGGGGGAACCAGGGAACGCGCTTTCTTT
TRBV9,.,once,TRBJ1-2,CASSMDRNYGYTF,TGTGCCAGCAGCATGGACAGAAACTATGGCTACACCTTC
TRBV7-2,.,.,TRBJ2-6,CASSPLDVLTF,TGTGCCAGCAGCCCATTAGACGTCCTGACTTTC